Shown below are 16 T cell receptor beta chains from a single sample sequenced in a study of cytomegalovirus exposure and HLA in healthy donors. In the PCR, 60 Vbeta and 13 Jbeta primers were used. Sequencing used immunoSEQ multiplex PCR; TCRdb keeps in-frame clones, though not all of them. The table counts approximately 110,000 clones; more than 1% lies in the top ten. Sample: PBMCs. These receptors came from a man aged 18-30 years in good health and CMV-seronegative.

The V gene is TRBV6-5, the J gene TRBJ2-7; D might be TRBD1 (5 bases). The CDR3 spans 15 residues. Between the trimmed V and J ends, which lost 6 bases and 2 bases, there was a span of 17 bases. Germline V CDR1 and CDR2: MNHEY, SVGAGI. CDR3 protein: CASRPTGASAYEQYF. CDR3 coding DNA: TGTGCCAGCAGGCCTACAGGCGCCTCGGCCTACGAGCAGTACTTC.

The chain joins TRBV5-1 to TRBJ2-5; 11 positions match TRBD2. V gave up 2 bases and J gave up 2 bases; unmatched junction bases: 2. Looked up from germline, CDR1 is SGHRS and CDR2 is YFSETQ. The CDR3 has 15 amino acids. CDR3 residues: CASSFGTSGQETQYF. In nucleotides, the CDR3 is TGCGCCAGCAGCTTCGGGACTAGCGGACAAGAGACCCAGTACTTC.

CDR3 nucleotides: TGTGCCAGCAGTGAATCGTACAGGGAAGGTCCTCGTCAGCCCCAGCATTTT. This encodes CASSESYREGPRQPQHF. J is TRBJ1-5 and V is TRBV6-1, with D maybe TRBD1 (6 bases). The germline V and J ends were trimmed by 2 bases and 6 bases, with 20 bases remaining between them. CDR3 length: 17 residues. Germline V gives CDR1 MNHNS, CDR2 SASEGT.

The chain joins TRBV19 to TRBJ1-5, with 9 bases fitting TRBD1. V lost 9 bases to trimming and J lost 9 bases; unmatched junction nucleotides: 9. The germline gives CDR1 LNHDA, CDR2 SQIVND (reference sequence). This CDR3 is 13 amino acids long. CDR3 sequence reads: CASGQGISAPQHF. The CDR3 bases are TGTGCCAGCGGACAGGGGATATCAGCGCCCCAGCATTTT.

This rearrangement joins TRBV6-5 to TRBJ2-5; D unresolved. The V end was cut by 2 bases, the J end by 4 bases, with 11 bases between. Germline lookup yields CDR1 MNHEY and CDR2 SVGAGI. The CDR3 covers 14 residues. As DNA, the CDR3 is TGTGCCAGCAGTTACATTCTGGGCTCAGAGACCCAGTACTTC. This gives the protein CASSYILGSETQYF.

This sequence joins TRBV7-8 and TRBJ1-2; D gene ambiguous. CDR3 length: 14 amino acids. Trimming removed 5 bases from V and 4 bases from J, with 14 bases in between. The V gene's germline CDR1 is SGHVS and CDR2 FQNEAQ. The CDR3 nucleotides are TGTGCCAGCAGCCCCCCCGGGGAGGCCTATGGCTACACCTTC. Its protein product is CASSPPGEAYGYTF.

CDR3 protein: CASSGSSYNEQFF. CDR3 in DNA: TGTGCCAGCAGCGGGAGCTCCTACAATGAGCAGTTCTTC. This chain connects TRBV11-3 to TRBJ2-1; the D gene is possibly TRBD2 (5 bases). Trimming pared 5 bases from V and 0 bases from J, leaving 5 bases between. The CDR3 spans 13 residues. Looked up from germline, CDR1 is SGHNT and CDR2 is YENEEA.

This rearrangement joins TRBV10-3 to TRBJ2-5, with D possibly being TRBD1 (5 bases). Trimming left V 6 bases short and J 4 bases short, with 12 bases between. Germline CDR1 and CDR2: ENHRY and SYGVKD. This CDR3 is built from 13 residues. CDR3 sequence reads: CAIRPGPGETQYF. The CDR3 DNA reads as TGTGCCATCAGACCAGGGCCTGGAGAGACCCAGTACTTC.

The rearrangement joins TRBV4-2 to TRBJ2-2, with 10 bases that match TRBD2. The ends lost 1 base at V and 0 bases at J; junction bases unmatched: 2. This CDR3 has 17 residues. Germline values: CDR1 LGHNA, CDR2 YNFKEQ. CDR3 protein: CASSQAGLAANTGELFF. CDR3 in DNA: TGTGCCAGCAGCCAAGCTGGACTAGCGGCGAACACCGGGGAGCTGTTTTTT.

V is TRBV5-1 and J is TRBJ1-1; D call uncertain. The CDR3 is 14 residues long. Between the trimmed V and J ends, which lost 0 bases and 3 bases, there was a span of 9 bases. The germline CDR1 and CDR2 sequences are SGHRS and YFSETQ. The CDR3 sequence is CASSLARVDTEAFF. The CDR3 DNA reads TGCGCCAGCAGCTTGGCTCGGGTCGACACTGAAGCTTTCTTT.

The chain joins TRBV10-3 to TRBJ2-5; D is unresolved. Trimming shortened V by 5 bases and J by 1 base, and 5 bases separated the two germline ends. The length of the CDR3 is 12 residues. The germline gives CDR1 ENHRY, CDR2 SYGVKD. CDR3 sequence reads: CAISQIQETQYF. CDR3 DNA: TGTGCCATCAGTCAGATCCAAGAGACCCAGTACTTC.

The J gene is TRBJ2-7, the V gene TRBV9; 16 bases match TRBD2. The CDR3 consists of 18 residues. Germline CDR1 SGDLS, CDR2 YYNGEE. After removal of 3 bases from V and 6 bases from J, the junction contained 12 bases not matched to a gene. The CDR3 loop is CASSAGTSGGAGFSEQYF. As DNA, the CDR3 is TGTGCCAGCAGCGCTGGGACTAGCGGGGGGGCTGGTTTCTCCGAGCAGTACTTC.

The chain uses TRBV5-1 and TRBJ2-3; D may be TRBD1 (6 bases). Germline V gives CDR1 SGHRS, CDR2 YFSETQ. The V end lost 5 bases, the J end lost 4 bases, and 17 bases lay between the germline ends. This CDR3 contains 15 residues. CDR3 bases: TGCGCCAGCAGGGAGCAGGGGATGAGTGCAGATACGCAGTATTTT. It yields the protein CASREQGMSADTQYF.

The chain has TRBV5-1 and TRBJ2-3; 8 nucleotides agree with TRBD1. Germline V gene lookup returns CDR1 SGHRS and CDR2 YFSETQ. The J segment lost 4 bases and the V segment lost 0 bases, leaving 7 bases of the junction unmatched. The CDR3 sequence is 16 residues long. The CDR3 DNA reads TGCGCCAGCAGCTTGGCGTCTTCAGGGGGCCCAGATACGCAGTATTTT. Its translation is CASSLASSGGPDTQYF.

V is TRBV25-1 and J is TRBJ1-1; D gene ambiguous. CDR3 length equals 15 residues. V was pared by 5 bases and J by 0 bases, with 13 bases between. Germline loops: CDR1 MGHDK, CDR2 SYGVNS. CDR3: CASSKRAGVNTEAFF. The CDR3 DNA reads TGTGCCAGCAGTAAGAGAGCTGGAGTGAACACTGAAGCTTTCTTT.

The chain carries TRBV7-3 and TRBJ1-1; D unresolved. The CDR3 runs 15 residues. CDR1 is SGHTA and CDR2 is FQGTGA in the germline V gene. V was pared by 0 bases and J by 3 bases, with 11 bases between. Here the CDR3 DNA reads TGTGCCAGCAGCTTAACGGGAGGGCAGTACACTGAAGCTTTCTTT. This gives the protein CASSLTGGQYTEAFF.